This TCR beta chain was documented in a study of siplizumab effects on memory and regulatory T cells. Study-wide results and caveats: Mappable CD4+ clones that were alloreactive averaged about 69% Treg-derived with siplizumab versus around 30% in controls. No more than a minor fraction of alloreactive clones could be traced back to unstimulated subsets. Roughly 75-97% of dividing CD4+ or CD8+ clones were without an attributable naive or memory phenotype.

Concerning this clone: What it recognizes is unknown.

Assayed TCR templates numbered 85,000 to 100,000 for each sample. The method was immunoSEQ multiplex PCR; TCRdb's version includes in-frame clones alone and lacks a portion of them. Altogether approximately 46,000 clones are present, over 90% being singletons, with the ten largest covering roughly 18%. The sequenced sample consisted of CD8+ T cells sorted from blood. This receptor was identified in a human donor in good health.

CDR3 nucleotide sequence: TGTGCCAGTAGTATGGGCCCCCCGACAGGACTGGGCTACGAGCAGTACTTC. Translated: CASSMGPPTGLGYEQYF. This sequence joins TRBV19 and TRBJ2-7, with D possibly matching TRBD1 (6 bases). Germline CDR1 and CDR2: LNHDA and SQIVND (reference sequence). V lost 3 bases and J 3 bases, leaving 21 bases between the germline ends. There are 17 residues in the CDR3.